This is a list of T cell receptor beta chains from one sample in a study of regulatory T cells in long-lasting Graves disease. TCRdb fed the multiplex PCR reads into MiXCR, producing one record per CDR3 protein. This repertoire shows some 450,000 distinct CDR3 sequences, roughly a quarter found once; its top ten account for 26%. The input for sequencing was peripheral blood mononuclear cells (PBMCs), taken when the disease was refractory, from a patient treated with antithyroid drugs. These receptors were taken from a female donor with Graves disease. CDR3s include the opening cysteine and the closing phenylalanine or tryptophan. D genes are given only for firm matches. Clone size is stated in some rows and not others, as once, few, many or a class when expanded.

j_call v_call d_call clone_size cdr3_aa cdr3_nt
TRBJ2-7 TRBV6-2/TRBV6-3 NA NA CASSYMGPAYEQYF TGTGCCAGCAGTTACATGGGGCCAGCCTACGAGCAGTACTTC
TRBJ2-7 TRBV5-1 TRBD2 few CASSLLRGNEQYF TGCGCCAGCAGCTTGTTGCGGGGGAACGAGCAGTACTTC
TRBJ1-1 TRBV7-9 NA many CASISGLNTEAFF TGTGCCAGCATCTCAGGCCTGAACACTGAAGCTTTCTTT
TRBJ2-7 TRBV2 NA many CASSEGQYEQYF TGTGCCAGCAGTGAAGGACAGTACGAGCAGTACTTC
TRBJ1-5 TRBV27 NA many CASSLSGGYSNQPQHF TGTGCCAGCAGTTTATCTGGGGGATATAGCAATCAGCCCCAGCATTTT
TRBJ2-1 TRBV12-3/TRBV12-4 TRBD2 few CASTPGTRSSSEQFF TGTGCCAGCACCCCCGGGACTAGATCTTCCTCCGAGCAGTTCTTC
TRBJ1-1 TRBV10-3 TRBD1 NA CAISELGQGAYTEAFF TGTGCCATCAGTGAGTTGGGACAGGGGGCTTACACTGAAGCTTTCTTT
TRBJ2-5 TRBV28 NA many CASSLPHLNRLQETQYF TGTGCCAGCAGTTTACCCCACCTCAACAGGCTCCAAGAGACCCAGTACTTC
TRBJ1-4 TRBV11-2 NA many CASSLSREHEKLFF TGTGCCAGCAGCTTATCCAGGGAGCACGAAAAACTGTTTTTT
TRBJ1-5 TRBV15 NA few CATSRDFGSTDSNQPQHF TGTGCCACCAGCAGAGATTTTGGGTCAACGGATAGCAATCAGCCCCAGCATTTT
TRBJ1-2 TRBV7-8 TRBD1 few CASGRRGPNYGYTF TGTGCCAGCGGTCGCAGGGGGCCTAACTATGGCTACACCTTC
TRBJ1-5 TRBV20-1 NA few CSAREMNSNQPQHF TGCAGTGCTAGAGAGATGAATAGCAATCAGCCCCAGCATTTT
TRBJ2-2 TRBV6-1 NA NA CASRPGRLNTGELFF TGTGCCAGCAGACCGGGACGCCTGAACACCGGGGAGCTGTTTTTT
TRBJ1-1 TRBV27 NA many CASSTLNTEAFF TGTGCCAGCAGTACACTAAACACTGAAGCTTTCTTT
TRBJ2-5 TRBV19 TRBD1 NA CASSISGTGRETQYF TGTGCCAGTAGTATATCCGGGACAGGGAGAGAGACCCAGTACTTC
TRBJ1-3 TRBV2 TRBD1 few CASRATGGTGNTIYF TGTGCCAGCAGAGCAACAGGGGGCACTGGAAACACCATATATTTT